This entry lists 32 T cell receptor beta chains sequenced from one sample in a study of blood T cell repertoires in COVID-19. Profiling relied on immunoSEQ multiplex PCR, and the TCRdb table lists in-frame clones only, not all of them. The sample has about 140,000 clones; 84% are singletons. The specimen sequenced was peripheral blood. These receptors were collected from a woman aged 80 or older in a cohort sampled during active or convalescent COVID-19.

The CDR3 sequence is CASSLGTGLGGYTF. The CDR3 nucleotides read TGTGCCAGCAGCTTAGGGACAGGGCTCGGGGGCTACACCTTC. This chain joins TRBV7-9 and TRBJ1-2; 8 nucleotides agree with TRBD1. V gave up 1 base and J gave up 8 bases; unmatched junction bases: 6. The CDR3 length is 14 residues. Germline V gene sequence: CDR1 SEHNR, CDR2 FQNEAQ (reference sequence). Full variable domain (missing parts from reference TRBV7-9 and TRBJ1-2): DTGVSQNPRHKITKRGQNVTFRCDPISEHNRLYWYRQTLGQGPEFLTYFQNEAQLEKSRLLSDRFSAERPKGSFSTLEIQRTEQGDSAMYLCASSLGTGLGGYTFGSGTRLTVV.

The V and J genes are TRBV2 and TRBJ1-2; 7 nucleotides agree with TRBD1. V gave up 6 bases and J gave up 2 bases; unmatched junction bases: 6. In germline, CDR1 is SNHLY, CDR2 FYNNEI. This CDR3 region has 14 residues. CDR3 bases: TGTGCCAGCAGAGAGACAGGGATCAACTATGGCTACACCTTC. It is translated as CASRETGINYGYTF.

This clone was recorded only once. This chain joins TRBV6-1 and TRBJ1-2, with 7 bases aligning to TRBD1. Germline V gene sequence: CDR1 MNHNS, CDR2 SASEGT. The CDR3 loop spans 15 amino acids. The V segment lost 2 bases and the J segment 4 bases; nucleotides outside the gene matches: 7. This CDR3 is CASSEKRGQSYGYTF. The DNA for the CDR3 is TGTGCCAGCAGTGAAAAAAGGGGGCAGAGCTATGGCTACACCTTC.

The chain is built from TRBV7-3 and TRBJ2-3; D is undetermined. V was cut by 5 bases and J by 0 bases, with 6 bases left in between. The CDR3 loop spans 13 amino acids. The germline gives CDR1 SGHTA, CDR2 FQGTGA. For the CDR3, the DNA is TGTGCCAGCAGCATTAAAAGCACAGATACGCAGTATTTT. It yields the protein CASSIKSTDTQYF.

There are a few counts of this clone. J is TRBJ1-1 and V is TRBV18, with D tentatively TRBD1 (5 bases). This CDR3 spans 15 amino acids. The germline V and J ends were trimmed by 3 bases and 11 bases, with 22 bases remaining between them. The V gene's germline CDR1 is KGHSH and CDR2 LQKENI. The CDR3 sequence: CASSPLGGTEAAAFF. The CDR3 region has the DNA TGTGCCAGCTCACCTCTCGGAGGGACCGAGGCTGCGGCTTTCTTT.

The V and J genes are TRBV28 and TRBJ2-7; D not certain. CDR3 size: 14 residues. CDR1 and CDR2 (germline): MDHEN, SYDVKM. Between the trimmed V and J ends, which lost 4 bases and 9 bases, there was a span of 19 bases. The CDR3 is CASSYDTARWWQYV. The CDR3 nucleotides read TGTGCCAGCAGTTATGACACGGCTCGTTGGTGGCAGTACGTC.

Written as DNA, the CDR3 is TGTGCCAGCAGCGTAGGGGGCCGGATCAATCAGCCCCAGCATTTT. Protein: CASSVGGRINQPQHF. The chain recombines TRBV9 with TRBJ1-5; tentative D call: TRBD1 (5 bases). V lost 0 bases and J lost 3, with 10 bases in between. Per the germline V gene, CDR1 is SGDLS and CDR2 is YYNGEE. The CDR3 length is 15 residues.

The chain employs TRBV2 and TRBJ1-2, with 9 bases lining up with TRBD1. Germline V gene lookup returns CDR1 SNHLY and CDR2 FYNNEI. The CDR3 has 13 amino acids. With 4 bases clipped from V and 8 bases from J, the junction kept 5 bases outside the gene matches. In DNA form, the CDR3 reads TGTGCCAGCAGTGTGGGACAGGGTTGGGGCTACACCTTC. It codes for CASSVGQGWGYTF.

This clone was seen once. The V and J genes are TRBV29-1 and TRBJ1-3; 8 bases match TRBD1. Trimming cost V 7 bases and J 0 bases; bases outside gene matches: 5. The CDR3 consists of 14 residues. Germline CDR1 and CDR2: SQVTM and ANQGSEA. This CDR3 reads CSAGQGLSGNTIYF. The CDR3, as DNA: TGCAGCGCCGGACAGGGCCTCTCTGGAAACACCATATATTTT.

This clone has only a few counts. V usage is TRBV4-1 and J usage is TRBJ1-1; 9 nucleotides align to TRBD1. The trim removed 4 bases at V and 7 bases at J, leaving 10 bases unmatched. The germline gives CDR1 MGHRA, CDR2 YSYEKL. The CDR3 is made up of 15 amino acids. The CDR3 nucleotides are TGCGCCAGCAGCCCTGAGTGGACAGGGGCCCGTGAAGCTTTCTTT. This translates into CASSPEWTGAREAFF.

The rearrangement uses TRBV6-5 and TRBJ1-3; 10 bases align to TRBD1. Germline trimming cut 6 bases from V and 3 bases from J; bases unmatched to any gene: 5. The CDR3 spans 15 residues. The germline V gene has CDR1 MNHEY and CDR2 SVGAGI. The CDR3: CASSPDRGHGNTIYF. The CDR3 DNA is TGTGCCAGCAGCCCAGACAGGGGGCATGGAAACACCATATATTTT.

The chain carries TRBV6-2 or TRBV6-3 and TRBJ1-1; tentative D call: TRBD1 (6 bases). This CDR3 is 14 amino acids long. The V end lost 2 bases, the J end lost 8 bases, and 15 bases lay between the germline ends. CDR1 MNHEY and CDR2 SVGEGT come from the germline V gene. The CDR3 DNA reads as TGTGCCAGCAGTTACACCGGACAGCCTAAAGAAGCTTTCTTT. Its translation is CASSYTGQPKEAFF.

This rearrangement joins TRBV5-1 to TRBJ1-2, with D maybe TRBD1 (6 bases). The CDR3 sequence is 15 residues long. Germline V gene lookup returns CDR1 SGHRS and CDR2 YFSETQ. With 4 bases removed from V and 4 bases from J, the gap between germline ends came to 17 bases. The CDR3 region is CASSGEGVPAYGYTF. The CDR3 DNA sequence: TGCGCCAGCAGCGGCGAGGGGGTGCCGGCCTATGGCTACACCTTC.

The CDR3 loop is CASSAPAGDLTDTQYF. In DNA, the CDR3 is TGTGCCAGCAGCGCCCCAGCGGGGGACCTCACAGATACGCAGTATTTT. This chain joins TRBV9 and TRBJ2-3, with TRBD2 matching over 8 bases. There are 16 residues in the CDR3. Germline CDR1 SGDLS, CDR2 YYNGEE. Trimming cost V 3 bases and J 2 bases; bases outside gene matches: 8.

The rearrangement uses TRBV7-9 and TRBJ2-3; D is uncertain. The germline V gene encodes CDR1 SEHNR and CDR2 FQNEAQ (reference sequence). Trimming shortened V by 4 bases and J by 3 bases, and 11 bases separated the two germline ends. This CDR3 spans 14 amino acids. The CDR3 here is CASSSTISTDTQYF. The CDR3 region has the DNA TGTGCCAGCAGCTCAACAATTTCTACAGATACGCAGTATTTT.

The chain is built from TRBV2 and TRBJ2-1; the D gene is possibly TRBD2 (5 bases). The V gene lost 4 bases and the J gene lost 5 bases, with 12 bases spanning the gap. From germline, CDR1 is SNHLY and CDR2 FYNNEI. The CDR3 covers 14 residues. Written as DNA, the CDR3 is TGTGCCAGCAGTGCCCAGCGGAAGGACAATGAGCAGTTCTTC. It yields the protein CASSAQRKDNEQFF. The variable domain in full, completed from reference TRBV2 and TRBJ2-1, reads EPEVTQTPSHQVTQMGQEVILRCVPISNHLYFYWYRQILGQKVEFLVSFYNNEISEKSEIFDDQFSVERPDGSNFTLKIRSTKLEDSAMYFCASSAQRKDNEQFFGPGTRLTVL.

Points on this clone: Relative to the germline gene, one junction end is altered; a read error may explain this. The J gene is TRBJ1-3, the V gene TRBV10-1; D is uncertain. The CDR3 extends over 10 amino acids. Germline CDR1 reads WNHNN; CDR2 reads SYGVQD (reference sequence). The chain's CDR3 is CASSLGNLVF. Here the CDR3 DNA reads TGCGCCAGCAGTCTCGGGAACCTTGTTTTT.

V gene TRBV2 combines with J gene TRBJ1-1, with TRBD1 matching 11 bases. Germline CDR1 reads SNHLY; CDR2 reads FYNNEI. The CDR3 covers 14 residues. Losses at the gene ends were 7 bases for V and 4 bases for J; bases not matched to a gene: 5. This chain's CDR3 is CASNRGTGGTEAFF. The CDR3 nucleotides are TGTGCCAGCAACCGAGGGACAGGGGGCACTGAAGCTTTCTTT.

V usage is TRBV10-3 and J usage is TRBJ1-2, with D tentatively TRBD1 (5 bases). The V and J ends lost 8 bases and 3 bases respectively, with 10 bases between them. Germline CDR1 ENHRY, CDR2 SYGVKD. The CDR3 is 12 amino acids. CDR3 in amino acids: CAIQAGHYGYTF. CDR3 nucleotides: TGTGCCATCCAGGCGGGACACTATGGCTACACCTTC.

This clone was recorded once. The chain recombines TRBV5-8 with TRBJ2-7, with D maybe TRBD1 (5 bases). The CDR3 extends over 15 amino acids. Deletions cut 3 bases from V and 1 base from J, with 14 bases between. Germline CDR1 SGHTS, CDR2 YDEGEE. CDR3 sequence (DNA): TGTGCCAGCAGCTCTCCAGGGTTGGGGTCCTACGAGCAGTACGTC. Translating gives CASSSPGLGSYEQYV.

CDR3 region: CASSQDPFVGGERWMNTEAFF. As DNA, the CDR3 is TGCGCCAGCAGCCAAGATCCATTTGTGGGGGGGGAAAGGTGGATGAACACTGAAGCTTTCTTT. The chain has TRBV4-1 and TRBJ1-1, with D tentatively TRBD1 (5 bases). Germline loops: CDR1 MGHRA, CDR2 YSYEKL. Trimming removed 0 bases from V and 0 bases from J, with 26 bases in between. This CDR3 is 21 amino acids long.

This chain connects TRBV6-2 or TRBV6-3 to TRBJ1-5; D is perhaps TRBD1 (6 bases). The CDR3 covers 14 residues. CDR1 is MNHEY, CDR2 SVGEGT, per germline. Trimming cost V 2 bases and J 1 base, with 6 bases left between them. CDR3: CASSYGGSNQPQHF. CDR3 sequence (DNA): TGTGCCAGCAGTTACGGGGGCAGCAATCAGCCCCAGCATTTT.

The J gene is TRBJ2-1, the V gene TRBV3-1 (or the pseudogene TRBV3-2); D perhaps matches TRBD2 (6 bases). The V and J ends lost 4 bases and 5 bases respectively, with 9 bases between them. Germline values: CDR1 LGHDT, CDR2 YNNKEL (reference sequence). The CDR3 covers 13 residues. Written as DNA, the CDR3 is TGTGCCAGCAGCCGTCGGGGGAACAATGAGCAGTTCTTC. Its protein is CASSRRGNNEQFF.

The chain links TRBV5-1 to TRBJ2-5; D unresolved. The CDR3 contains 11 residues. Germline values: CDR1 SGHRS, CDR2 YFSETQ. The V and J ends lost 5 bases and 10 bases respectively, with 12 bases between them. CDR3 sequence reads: CASSDSRSQYF. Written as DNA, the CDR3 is TGCGCCAGCAGTGACTCCCGGAGCCAGTACTTC.

Written as DNA, the CDR3 is TGTGCCATCAGGGGACAGGGGGTATACAATGAGCAGTTCTTC. It specifies CAIRGQGVYNEQFF. The chain links TRBV10-3 to TRBJ2-1; 11 bases match TRBD1. Losses at the gene ends were 6 bases for V and 4 bases for J; bases not matched to a gene: 2. Looked up from germline, CDR1 is ENHRY and CDR2 is SYGVKD. There are 14 residues in the CDR3.

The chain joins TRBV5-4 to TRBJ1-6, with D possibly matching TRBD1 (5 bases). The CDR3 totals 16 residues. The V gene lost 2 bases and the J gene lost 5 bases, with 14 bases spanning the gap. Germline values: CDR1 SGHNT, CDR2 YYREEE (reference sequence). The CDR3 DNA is TGTGCCAGCAGCTTAAACCGGGGGTCAAATAATTCACCCCTCCACTTT. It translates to CASSLNRGSNNSPLHF.

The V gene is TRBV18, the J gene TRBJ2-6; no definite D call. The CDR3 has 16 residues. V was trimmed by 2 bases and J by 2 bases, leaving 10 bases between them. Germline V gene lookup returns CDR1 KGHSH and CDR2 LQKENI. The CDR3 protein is CASSPILATGANVLTF. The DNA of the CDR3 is TGTGCCAGCTCACCAATCTTGGCAACTGGGGCCAACGTCCTGACTTTC.

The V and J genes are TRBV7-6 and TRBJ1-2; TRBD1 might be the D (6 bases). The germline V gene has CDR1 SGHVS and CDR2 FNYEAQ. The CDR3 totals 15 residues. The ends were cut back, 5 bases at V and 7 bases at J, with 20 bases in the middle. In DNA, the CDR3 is TGTGCCAGCAGCCAAGCTCAGGGGCCCTACGGTGGCTACACCTTC. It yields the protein CASSQAQGPYGGYTF.

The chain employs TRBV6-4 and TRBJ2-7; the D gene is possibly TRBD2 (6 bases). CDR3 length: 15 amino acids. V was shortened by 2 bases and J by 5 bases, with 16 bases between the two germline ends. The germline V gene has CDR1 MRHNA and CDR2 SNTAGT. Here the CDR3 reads CASSDEDLAPNEQYF. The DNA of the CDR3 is TGTGCCAGCAGTGACGAAGATCTAGCGCCCAACGAGCAGTACTTC.

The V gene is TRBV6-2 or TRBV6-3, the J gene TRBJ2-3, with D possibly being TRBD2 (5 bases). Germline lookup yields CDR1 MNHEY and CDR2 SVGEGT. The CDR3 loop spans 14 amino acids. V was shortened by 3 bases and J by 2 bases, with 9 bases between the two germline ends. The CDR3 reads CASSYNGITDTQYF. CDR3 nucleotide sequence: TGTGCCAGCAGTTATAACGGGATCACAGATACGCAGTATTTT.

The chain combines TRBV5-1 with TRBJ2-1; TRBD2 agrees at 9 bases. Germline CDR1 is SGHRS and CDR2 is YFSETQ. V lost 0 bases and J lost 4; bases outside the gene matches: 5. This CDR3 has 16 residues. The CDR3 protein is CASSLVSGGLYNEQFF. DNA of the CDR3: TGCGCCAGCAGCTTGGTTAGCGGGGGCCTATACAATGAGCAGTTCTTC. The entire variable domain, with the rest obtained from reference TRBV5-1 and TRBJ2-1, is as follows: KAGVTQTPRYLIKTRGQQVTLSCSPISGHRSVSWYQQTPGQGLQFLFEYFSETQRNKGNFPGRFSGRQFSNSRSEMNVSTLELGDSALYLCASSLVSGGLYNEQFFGPGTRLTVL.

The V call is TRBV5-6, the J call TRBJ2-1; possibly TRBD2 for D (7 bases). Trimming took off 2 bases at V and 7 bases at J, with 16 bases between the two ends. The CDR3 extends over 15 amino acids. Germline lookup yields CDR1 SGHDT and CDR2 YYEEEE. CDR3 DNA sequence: TGTGCCAGCAGCTTACGCGGGGGCGCCTGGAATGAGCAGTTCTTC. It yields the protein CASSLRGGAWNEQFF.